This TCR beta chain is drawn from a study of CD8+ T cells in alopecia areata. Treatment defined: oral pan-JAK inhibitor, 5-10 mg twice daily. The V segment lost 5 bases and the J segment 2 bases; nucleotides outside the gene matches: 15. CDR1 is WSHSY and CDR2 is SAAADI in the germline V gene. The CDR3 is 20 amino acids. Reverse transcribed after extraction, RNA yielded cDNA as the sequencing template. Assay: immunoSEQ multiplex PCR; the TCRdb copy retains only in-frame clones and omits some. This table has about 220,000 clones, under 75% appearing once. The sequence came from a human donor with alopecia areata. The chain has TRBV10-2 and TRBJ2-1; TRBD2 matches 13 bases. The sample consisted of CD4+ T cells sorted from blood, taken at week 4, from a patient treated with tofacitinib. CDR3 region: CASSPSKGLAGQPAYNEQFF. As DNA, the CDR3 is TGCGCCAGCAGTCCATCCAAGGGACTAGCGGGACAACCCGCCTACAATGAGCAGTTCTTC.